The sequence of this TCR beta chain was determined in a study of CD8+ T cells in alopecia areata. General study findings and limits: In lesional scalp, particularly from alopecia totalis/universalis, clonality was higher than in normal scalp.

The CDR3 runs to 13 residues. V was trimmed by 4 bases and J by 3 bases, leaving 9 bases between them. CDR1 and CDR2 from the germline V gene are PRHDT and FYEKMQ (reference sequence). About this clone itself: Its specificity is not known.

RNA extraction and reverse transcription yielded cDNA as sequencing template. Measured with immunoSEQ multiplex PCR; TCRdb has only the in-frame clones, and not every one. The sample shows 130,000 or so clones, 49% of them seen only once. This sequence originates from a human donor with alopecia areata. The chain uses TRBV13 and TRBJ1-1; perhaps TRBD1 as D (6 bases). Sequences were derived from CD8+ T cells sorted from blood, sampled at week 0. The CDR3 DNA sequence: TGTGCCAGCAGCTACAGGGACGACACTGAAGCTTTCTTT. Protein sequence: CASSYRDDTEAFF.